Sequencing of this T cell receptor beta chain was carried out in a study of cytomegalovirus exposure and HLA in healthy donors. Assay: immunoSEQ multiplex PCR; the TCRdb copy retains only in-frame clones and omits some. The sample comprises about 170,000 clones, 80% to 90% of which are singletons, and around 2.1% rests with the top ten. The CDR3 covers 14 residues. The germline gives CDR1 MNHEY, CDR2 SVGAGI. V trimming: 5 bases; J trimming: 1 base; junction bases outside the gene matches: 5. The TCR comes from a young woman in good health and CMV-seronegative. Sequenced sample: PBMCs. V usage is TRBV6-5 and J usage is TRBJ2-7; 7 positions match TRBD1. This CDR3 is CASSPYRGSYEQYF. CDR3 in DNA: TGTGCCAGCAGTCCTTACAGGGGATCCTACGAGCAGTACTTC.